The TCR beta chain under discussion was sequenced for a study of PD-L1 blockade in urothelial cancer. Study-level background: In the patient group, twenty-five of 29 were males with bladder-origin urothelial cancer. The median T cell count in blood samples was some 140,000. Overall study results and limits: Pretreatment clonality of the blood TCR repertoire below the median was predictive of superior survival.

The time point is: pretreatment peripheral blood. The CDR3 loop spans 14 amino acids. Germline V gene data show CDR1 as LNHDA and CDR2 as SQIVND (reference sequence). Turning to this clone: Its antigen is not known. Sequence at one end of the junction differs from germline and may be a read error.

The table came from immunoSEQ multiplex PCR; TCRdb's copy has only in-frame clones and leaves some out. The sample has about 51,000 clones, roughly 86% seen once; the top ten hold about 20%. The origin of this receptor is a man in his fifties or sixties with urothelial cancer. This sample comprised PBMCs, obtained around atezolizumab (anti-PD-L1) treatment. J is TRBJ2-2 and V is TRBV19; 11 bases are a match to TRBD1. The CDR3 loop is CASRTTSGTGGLFF. CDR3 coding DNA: TGTGCCAGTAGGACCACCTCTGGGACAGGGGGGCTGTTTTTT.